This T cell receptor beta chain was recovered during a study of control samples from healthy donors and cancer patients. Libraries were prepared by immunoSEQ multiplex PCR; TCRdb keeps only in-frame clonotypes and omits some of them. Of more than 150,000 clones in the sample, over 85% were seen once. The J segment lost 5 bases and the V segment lost 8 bases, leaving 7 bases of the junction unmatched. CDR1 is MDHEN, CDR2 SYDVKM, per germline. CDR3 length: 14 residues. The sample taken for sequencing was blood. This clonotype originated in a man aged 18 to 29 in good health. V gene TRBV28 combines with J gene TRBJ2-2; 8 nucleotides line up with TRBD1. CDR3 in amino acids: CASLDRAGTGELFF. The CDR3 region has the DNA TGTGCCAGCCTGGACAGGGCAGGAACCGGGGAGCTGTTTTTT. The whole variable domain, filled in from reference TRBV28 and TRBJ2-2, reads DVKVTQSSRYLVKRTGEKVFLECVQDMDHENMFWYRQDPGLGLRLIYFSYDVKMKEKGDIPEGYSVSREKKERFSLILESASTNQTSMYLCASLDRAGTGELFFGEGSRLTVL.